The TCR beta chain described here comes from a study of control samples from healthy donors and cancer patients. Clones were read by immunoSEQ multiplex PCR, and TCRdb kept only the in-frame ones, dropping some. The profile shows roughly 73,000 clones, roughly 92% of them singletons. The CDR3 loop spans 19 amino acids. Germline V gene lookup returns CDR1 LGHDT and CDR2 YNNKEL (reference sequence). The V gene end was trimmed by 4 bases and the J gene end by 0 bases; junction bases not matched to a gene: 13. The TCR was taken from a woman between 55 and 75 years old in good health. Sequencing was performed on blood. The gene calls are TRBV3-1 (or the pseudogene TRBV3-2) and TRBJ2-2, with 8 bases fitting TRBD2. CDR3 sequence: CASSLSGTRFVTNTGELFF. The CDR3 bases are TGTGCCAGCAGCCTATCCGGGACTAGGTTTGTTACGAACACCGGGGAGCTGTTTTTT.